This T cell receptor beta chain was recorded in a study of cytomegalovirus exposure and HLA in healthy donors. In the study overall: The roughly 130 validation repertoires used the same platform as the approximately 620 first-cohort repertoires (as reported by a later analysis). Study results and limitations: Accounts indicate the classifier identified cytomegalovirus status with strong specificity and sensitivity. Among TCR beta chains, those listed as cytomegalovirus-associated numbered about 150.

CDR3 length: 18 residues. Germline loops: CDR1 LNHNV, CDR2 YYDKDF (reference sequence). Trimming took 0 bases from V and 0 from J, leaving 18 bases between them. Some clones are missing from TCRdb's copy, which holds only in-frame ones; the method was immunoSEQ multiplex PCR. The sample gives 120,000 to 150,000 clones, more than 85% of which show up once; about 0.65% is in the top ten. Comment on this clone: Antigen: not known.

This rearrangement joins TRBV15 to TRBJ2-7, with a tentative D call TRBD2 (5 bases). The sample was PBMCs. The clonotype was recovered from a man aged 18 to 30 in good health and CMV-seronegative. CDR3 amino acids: CATSREIIRTGSSYEQYF. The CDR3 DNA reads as TGTGCCACCAGCAGAGAAATCATACGGACGGGAAGCTCCTACGAGCAGTACTTC.